Listed here is a single T cell receptor (beta chain). Antigen: not known. The V gene's germline CDR1 is LGHNA and CDR2 YSLEER. The CDR3 consists of 16 residues. V was clipped by 0 bases and J by 0 bases, with 6 bases between them. Both 60 Vbeta primers and 13 Jbeta primers went into the PCR. Here immunoSEQ multiplex PCR was the method, and the copy in TCRdb shows in-frame clones only, minus some. The profile shows 85,000 to 100,000 clones, nearly 80% of them singletons. The data stem from a study of cytomegalovirus exposure and HLA in healthy donors. General study points: Some V segments (TRBV6-2 and TRBV6-3 among them) were excluded as indistinguishable. In a later analysis, HLA-associated TCR beta chains were more clonally expanded than equally common others. Follow-up analysis later connected one missense variant in DCLRE1C with trimming of TCR beta V- and J-genes. Around 160 TCR beta chains were listed as cytomegalovirus-associated.

The chain is built from TRBV4-3 and TRBJ2-6, with D unclear. The clonotype was recovered from a woman aged 40 to 50 in good health and CMV-seronegative. Specimen: PBMCs. The CDR3 DNA follows: TGCGCCAGCAGCCAAGATCTTCTCTCTGGGGCCAACGTCCTGACTTTC. It encodes CASSQDLLSGANVLTF.